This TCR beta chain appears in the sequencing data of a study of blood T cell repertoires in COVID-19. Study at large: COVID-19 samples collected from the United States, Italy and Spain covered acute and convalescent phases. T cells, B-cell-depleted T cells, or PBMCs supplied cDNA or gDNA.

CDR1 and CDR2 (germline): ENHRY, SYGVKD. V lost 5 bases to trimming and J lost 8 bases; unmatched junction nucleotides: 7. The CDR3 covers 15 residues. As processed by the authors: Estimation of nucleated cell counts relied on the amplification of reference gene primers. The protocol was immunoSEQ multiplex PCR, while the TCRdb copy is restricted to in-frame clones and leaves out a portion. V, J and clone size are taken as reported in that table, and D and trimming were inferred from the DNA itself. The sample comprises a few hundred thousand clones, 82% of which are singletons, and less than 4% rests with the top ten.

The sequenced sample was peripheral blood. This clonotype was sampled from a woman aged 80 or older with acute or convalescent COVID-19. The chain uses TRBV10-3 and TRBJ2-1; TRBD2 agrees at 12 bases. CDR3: CAISRGLAGVHEQFF. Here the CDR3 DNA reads TGTGCCATCAGTCGGGGACTAGCGGGTGTCCATGAGCAGTTCTTC.